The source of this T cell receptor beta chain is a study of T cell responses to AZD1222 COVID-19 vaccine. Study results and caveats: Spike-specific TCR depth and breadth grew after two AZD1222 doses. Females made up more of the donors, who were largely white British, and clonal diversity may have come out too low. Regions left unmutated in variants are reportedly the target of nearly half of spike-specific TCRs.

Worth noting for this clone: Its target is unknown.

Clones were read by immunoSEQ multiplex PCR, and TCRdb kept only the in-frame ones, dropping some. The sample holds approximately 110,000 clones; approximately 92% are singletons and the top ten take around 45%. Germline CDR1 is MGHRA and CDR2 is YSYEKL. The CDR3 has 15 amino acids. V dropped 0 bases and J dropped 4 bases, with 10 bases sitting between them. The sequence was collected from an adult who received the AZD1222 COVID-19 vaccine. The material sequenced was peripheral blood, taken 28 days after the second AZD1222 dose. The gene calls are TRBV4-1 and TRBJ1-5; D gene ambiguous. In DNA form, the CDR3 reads TGCGCCAGCAGCCAAGATGGCCAGCCGAATCAGCCCCAGCATTTT. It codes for CASSQDGQPNQPQHF.